The rows below give T cell receptor beta chains drawn from one sample of a study of shared clonotypes between healthy human individuals. Sequenced by immunoSEQ multiplex PCR; TCRdb stores in-frame clones only, minus some. The data contain around 1.5 million clones, 98% of them singletons. The sample taken for sequencing was naive CD4+ T cells sorted from blood. All receptors derive from a young man in good health. The CDR3 runs from the conserved cysteine through the conserved F or W. The D gene is left open where the match is weak. Part of the rows lack a size; the others show once, few, many or a class for expanded clones.

D gene: TRBD2
J gene: TRBJ2-3
V gene: TRBV11-2
clone size: NA
CDR3 length: 16
CDR3 DNA: TGTGCCAGCCAGGCCCTTAGCGGGAGGGCCGGAGATACGCAGTATTTT
CDR3 protein: CASQALSGRAGDTQYF

D gene: NA
J gene: TRBJ2-2
V gene: TRBV18
clone size: NA
CDR3 length: 15
CDR3 DNA: TGTGCCAGCTCCTTCGGGGGCTCGAACACCGGGGAGCTGTTTTTT
CDR3 protein: CASSFGGSNTGELFF

D gene: TRBD2
J gene: TRBJ2-7
V gene: TRBV19
clone size: NA
CDR3 length: 13
CDR3 DNA: TGTGCCAGCCGGGGACTAGCGGGAGTCGAGCAGTACTTC
CDR3 protein: CASRGLAGVEQYF

D gene: TRBD2
J gene: TRBJ2-1
V gene: TRBV5-4
clone size: NA
CDR3 length: 13
CDR3 DNA: TGTGCCAGCAGCCCAGGAGCGGGAGGTACCCAGTTCTTC
CDR3 protein: CASSPGAGGTQFF

D gene: NA
J gene: TRBJ2-7
V gene: TRBV28
clone size: NA
CDR3 length: 17
CDR3 DNA: TGTGCCAGCAGTTCACCCAGGGGACCAGGGGCCCGGGACGAGCAGTACTTC
CDR3 protein: CASSSPRGPGARDEQYF

D gene: NA
J gene: TRBJ1-4
V gene: TRBV5-1
clone size: NA
CDR3 length: 14
CDR3 DNA: TGCGCCAGCAGCCAAGGACTCCCTAATGAAAAACTGTTTTTT
CDR3 protein: CASSQGLPNEKLFF

D gene: NA
J gene: TRBJ2-7
V gene: TRBV7-2
clone size: NA
CDR3 length: 15
CDR3 DNA: TGTGCCAGCAGCCATTCCGACAGGCGGTCGGGGGAGCAGTACTTC
CDR3 protein: CASSHSDRRSGEQYF

D gene: TRBD2
J gene: TRBJ2-1
V gene: TRBV5-4
clone size: NA
CDR3 length: 16
CDR3 DNA: TGTGCCAGCAGCTCCGGACTAGCGGGAACTTACAATGAGCAGTTCTTC
CDR3 protein: CASSSGLAGTYNEQFF

D gene: NA
J gene: TRBJ2-7
V gene: TRBV27
clone size: NA
CDR3 length: 15
CDR3 DNA: TGTGCCAGCAGTTCTTTACTGGGAGCAGCCTACGAGCAGTACTTC
CDR3 protein: CASSSLLGAAYEQYF

D gene: NA
J gene: TRBJ2-1
V gene: TRBV11-3
clone size: NA
CDR3 length: 13
CDR3 DNA: TGTGCCAGCAGCTTAGATAATGGTTTTCAGCAGTTCTTC
CDR3 protein: CASSLDNGFQQFF

D gene: TRBD1
J gene: TRBJ1-4
V gene: TRBV9
clone size: NA
CDR3 length: 15
CDR3 DNA: TGTGCCAGCAGCGAGAGAGGGACAGGGGATGAAAAACTGTTTTTT
CDR3 protein: CASSERGTGDEKLFF

D gene: NA
J gene: TRBJ2-7
V gene: TRBV15
clone size: NA
CDR3 length: 14
CDR3 DNA: TGTGCCACCAGCGAGCGTCCGGAAGAGTACGAGCAGTACTTC
CDR3 protein: CATSERPEEYEQYF

D gene: NA
J gene: TRBJ2-1
V gene: TRBV9
clone size: NA
CDR3 length: 16
CDR3 DNA: TGTGCCAGCAGCGTAGCTCCCCTTAGCTCCTACAATGAGCAGTTCTTC
CDR3 protein: CASSVAPLSSYNEQFF

D gene: NA
J gene: TRBJ2-1
V gene: TRBV9
clone size: NA
CDR3 length: 15
CDR3 DNA: TGTGCCAGCAGCCCGGGGGCAAGGGGTTACAATGAGCAGTTCTTC
CDR3 protein: CASSPGARGYNEQFF

D gene: NA
J gene: TRBJ1-1
V gene: TRBV9
clone size: NA
CDR3 length: 16
CDR3 DNA: TGTGCCAGCAGCGTATGTTATAGACCGAAGAACACTGAAGCTTTCTTT
CDR3 protein: CASSVCYRPKNTEAFF

D gene: NA
J gene: TRBJ2-1
V gene: TRBV5-1
clone size: NA
CDR3 length: 16
CDR3 DNA: TGCGCCAGCAGCCCCACGGGGTTAAGGGAAAACAATGAGCAGTTCTTC
CDR3 protein: CASSPTGLRENNEQFF

D gene: TRBD2
J gene: TRBJ2-1
V gene: TRBV9
clone size: NA
CDR3 length: 18
CDR3 DNA: TGTGCCAGCAGCGTCCGGCCCCCACTAGCGGGGGTTTACAATGAGCAGTTCTTC
CDR3 protein: CASSVRPPLAGVYNEQFF

D gene: TRBD2
J gene: TRBJ2-1
V gene: TRBV13
clone size: NA
CDR3 length: 15
CDR3 DNA: TGTGCCAGCAGCTGGCGGGAGGGTGAAGGCAATGAGCAGTTCTTC
CDR3 protein: CASSWREGEGNEQFF

D gene: TRBD1
J gene: TRBJ1-5
V gene: TRBV6-5
clone size: NA
CDR3 length: 15
CDR3 DNA: TGTGCCAGCTGGACAGGCGGTTATAGCAATCAGCCCCAGCATTTT
CDR3 protein: CASWTGGYSNQPQHF

D gene: NA
J gene: TRBJ1-5
V gene: TRBV6-6
clone size: NA
CDR3 length: 14
CDR3 DNA: TGTGCCAGCAGTTACTTAGAGGGTTTACAGCCCCAGCATTTT
CDR3 protein: CASSYLEGLQPQHF

D gene: TRBD1
J gene: TRBJ2-7
V gene: TRBV18
clone size: NA
CDR3 length: 17
CDR3 DNA: TGTGCCAGCTCACCATCCCCCGGGACAGGGCCCAACTACGAGCAGTACTTC
CDR3 protein: CASSPSPGTGPNYEQYF

D gene: TRBD1
J gene: TRBJ1-2
V gene: TRBV10-3
clone size: once
CDR3 length: 13
CDR3 DNA: TGTGCCATCAGTGAGGACAGGGCGAGTGGCTACACCTTC
CDR3 protein: CAISEDRASGYTF

D gene: TRBD1
J gene: TRBJ2-7
V gene: TRBV2
clone size: NA
CDR3 length: 12
CDR3 DNA: TGTGCCAGCAGCCGGGACAGAGTCGAGCAGTACTTC
CDR3 protein: CASSRDRVEQYF

D gene: TRBD1
J gene: TRBJ1-4
V gene: TRBV5-8
clone size: NA
CDR3 length: 16
CDR3 DNA: TGTGCCAGCAGTTCGCCCCTCAGGGGGACTAATGAAAAACTGTTTTTT
CDR3 protein: CASSSPLRGTNEKLFF

D gene: NA
J gene: TRBJ2-3
V gene: TRBV7-8
clone size: NA
CDR3 length: 12
CDR3 DNA: TGTGCCAGCAGCTTAGTCGGGGATACGCAGTATTTT
CDR3 protein: CASSLVGDTQYF

D gene: TRBD2
J gene: TRBJ2-5
V gene: TRBV11-3
clone size: NA
CDR3 length: 15
CDR3 DNA: TGTGCCAGCAGCTTAGAGCCCGGGACGGGGGGGACCCAGTACTTC
CDR3 protein: CASSLEPGTGGTQYF

D gene: NA
J gene: TRBJ2-7
V gene: TRBV11-2
clone size: NA
CDR3 length: 14
CDR3 DNA: TGTGCCAGCAGGTCAGGTCAGGGGTCCTACGAGCAGTACTTC
CDR3 protein: CASRSGQGSYEQYF

D gene: NA
J gene: TRBJ1-5
V gene: TRBV5-8
clone size: once
CDR3 length: 15
CDR3 DNA: TGTGCCAGCAGTCACGCGGCCTTGGGCAATCAGCCCCAGCATTTT
CDR3 protein: CASSHAALGNQPQHF

D gene: TRBD2
J gene: TRBJ2-2
V gene: TRBV27
clone size: NA
CDR3 length: 19
CDR3 DNA: TGTGCCAGCAGTTTACCGGCGAGACTAGCGGGAGTTCAACCCGGGGAGCTGTTTTTT
CDR3 protein: CASSLPARLAGVQPGELFF

D gene: NA
J gene: TRBJ2-7
V gene: TRBV21-1
clone size: once
CDR3 length: 13
CDR3 DNA: TGTGCCAGCAGGAAAGGGGCAACCTACGAGCAGTACTTC
CDR3 protein: CASRKGATYEQYF

D gene: NA
J gene: TRBJ2-5
V gene: TRBV2
clone size: NA
CDR3 length: 15
CDR3 DNA: TGTGCCAGCAGTGAAGAGGTGATGCCACAAGAGACCCAGTACTTC
CDR3 protein: CASSEEVMPQETQYF

D gene: TRBD2
J gene: TRBJ2-1
V gene: TRBV5-5
clone size: NA
CDR3 length: 14
CDR3 DNA: TGTGCCAGCAGCTTGACTAGCGCCTACAATGAGCAGTTCTTC
CDR3 protein: CASSLTSAYNEQFF

D gene: NA
J gene: TRBJ1-2
V gene: TRBV30
clone size: few
CDR3 length: 12
CDR3 DNA: TGTGCCTGGAGTGGCTCGTACTATGGCTACACCTTC
CDR3 protein: CAWSGSYYGYTF

D gene: NA
J gene: TRBJ1-1
V gene: TRBV19
clone size: NA
CDR3 length: 14
CDR3 DNA: TGTGCCAGTAGTATCAAGACCCAAGGCACTGAAGCTTTCTTT
CDR3 protein: CASSIKTQGTEAFF

D gene: NA
J gene: TRBJ2-1
V gene: TRBV4-1
clone size: NA
CDR3 length: 17
CDR3 DNA: TGCGCCAGCAGCCAGGGACAGCAAGGACTACTCTACAATGAGCAGTTCTTC
CDR3 protein: CASSQGQQGLLYNEQFF

D gene: NA
J gene: TRBJ1-5
V gene: TRBV5-5
clone size: NA
CDR3 length: 15
CDR3 DNA: TGTGCCAGCAGCCCTCCTGAGGACATCTGGCAGCCCCAGCATTTT
CDR3 protein: CASSPPEDIWQPQHF

D gene: NA
J gene: TRBJ2-1
V gene: TRBV7-9
clone size: NA
CDR3 length: 16
CDR3 DNA: TGTGCCAGCAGCCAACCTCGTACAGCCGGTTACAATGAGCAGTTCTTC
CDR3 protein: CASSQPRTAGYNEQFF

D gene: TRBD2
J gene: TRBJ2-3
V gene: TRBV9
clone size: NA
CDR3 length: 18
CDR3 DNA: TGTGCCAGCAGCTTATCCGGGACTAGCGGGAGAGGTCCAGATACGCAGTATTTT
CDR3 protein: CASSLSGTSGRGPDTQYF

D gene: TRBD1
J gene: TRBJ2-4
V gene: TRBV2
clone size: NA
CDR3 length: 14
CDR3 DNA: TGTGCCAGCGGTGGGGACAGAGGCCTAAACATTCAGTACTTC
CDR3 protein: CASGGDRGLNIQYF

D gene: NA
J gene: TRBJ2-7
V gene: TRBV9
clone size: NA
CDR3 length: 15
CDR3 DNA: TGTGCCAGCAGCCCGCGGTGGGACGGGAGTGACGAGCAGTACTTC
CDR3 protein: CASSPRWDGSDEQYF

D gene: NA
J gene: TRBJ2-2
V gene: TRBV27
clone size: once
CDR3 length: 14
CDR3 DNA: TGTGCCAGCGGATCCCGAGCGTTCACCGGGGAGCTGTTTTTT
CDR3 protein: CASGSRAFTGELFF

D gene: NA
J gene: TRBJ2-7
V gene: TRBV4-1
clone size: NA
CDR3 length: 14
CDR3 DNA: TGCGCCAGCAGCCAAGAGGACAGCTCGGCGGGGCAGTACTTC
CDR3 protein: CASSQEDSSAGQYF

D gene: NA
J gene: TRBJ2-3
V gene: TRBV18
clone size: NA
CDR3 length: 12
CDR3 DNA: TGTGCCAGCTCCACGCTCACAGATACGCAGTATTTT
CDR3 protein: CASSTLTDTQYF

D gene: NA
J gene: TRBJ1-4
V gene: TRBV6-5
clone size: NA
CDR3 length: 16
CDR3 DNA: TGTGCCAGCAGTTACTCGGAGGGGGCAACTAATGAAAAACTGTTTTTT
CDR3 protein: CASSYSEGATNEKLFF

D gene: TRBD2
J gene: TRBJ2-1
V gene: TRBV11-2
clone size: NA
CDR3 length: 15
CDR3 DNA: TGTGCCAGCAGCCGAGTAGCGGGAGCTGGCAATGAGCAGTTCTTC
CDR3 protein: CASSRVAGAGNEQFF

D gene: NA
J gene: TRBJ2-7
V gene: TRBV6-5
clone size: NA
CDR3 length: 11
CDR3 DNA: TGTGCCAGCAGTTATAAGGACGAGCAGTACTTC
CDR3 protein: CASSYKDEQYF

D gene: TRBD1
J gene: TRBJ2-1
V gene: TRBV4-2
clone size: NA
CDR3 length: 15
CDR3 DNA: TGTGCCAGCAGCCTACGGGACAGCTTTAGTTATGAGCAGTTCTTC
CDR3 protein: CASSLRDSFSYEQFF

D gene: TRBD1
J gene: TRBJ2-1
V gene: TRBV15
clone size: NA
CDR3 length: 15
CDR3 DNA: TGTGCCACCAGCAGAGAGCCGGGACAGTACAATGAGCAGTTCTTC
CDR3 protein: CATSREPGQYNEQFF

D gene: NA
J gene: TRBJ1-4
V gene: TRBV5-1
clone size: NA
CDR3 length: 14
CDR3 DNA: TGCGCCAGCAGCTTGGCCAGGCCAGGGGAAAAACTGTTTTTT
CDR3 protein: CASSLARPGEKLFF

D gene: NA
J gene: TRBJ2-5
V gene: TRBV5-1
clone size: once
CDR3 length: 13
CDR3 DNA: TGCGCCAGCAGCTTGGGACTGGGGGAGACCCAGTACTTC
CDR3 protein: CASSLGLGETQYF

D gene: TRBD1
J gene: TRBJ2-2
V gene: TRBV5-5
clone size: NA
CDR3 length: 16
CDR3 DNA: TGTGCCAGCAGCTCGACTCGGACAGGGTACACCGGGGAGCTGTTTTTT
CDR3 protein: CASSSTRTGYTGELFF

D gene: TRBD1
J gene: TRBJ2-1
V gene: TRBV28
clone size: NA
CDR3 length: 16
CDR3 DNA: TGTGCCAGCAGTTCCGGACAGGGGGCCTCCTACAATGAGCAGTTCTTC
CDR3 protein: CASSSGQGASYNEQFF

D gene: NA
J gene: TRBJ2-1
V gene: TRBV28
clone size: NA
CDR3 length: 13
CDR3 DNA: TGTGCCAGCAGCACAATTCCGGGGTCATGGCAGTTCTTC
CDR3 protein: CASSTIPGSWQFF

D gene: NA
J gene: TRBJ2-1
V gene: TRBV5-1
clone size: once
CDR3 length: 15
CDR3 DNA: TGCGCCAGCAGCCCGGGGGCCGGTGCCCCGGGGGGGCAGTTCTTC
CDR3 protein: CASSPGAGAPGGQFF

D gene: TRBD2
J gene: TRBJ2-1
V gene: TRBV29-1
clone size: NA
CDR3 length: 14
CDR3 DNA: TGCAGCGTTGTGGTCGGGAGGGCCTTAAATGAGCAGTTCTTC
CDR3 protein: CSVVVGRALNEQFF

D gene: NA
J gene: TRBJ1-5
V gene: TRBV18
clone size: NA
CDR3 length: 15
CDR3 DNA: TGTGCCAGCTCACACTCGACAGGACTAGATCAGCCCCAGCATTTT
CDR3 protein: CASSHSTGLDQPQHF

D gene: NA
J gene: TRBJ2-5
V gene: TRBV15
clone size: NA
CDR3 length: 13
CDR3 DNA: TGTGCCACCAGCAGAGACAGGATAGAGACCCAGTACTTC
CDR3 protein: CATSRDRIETQYF

D gene: NA
J gene: TRBJ2-2
V gene: TRBV2
clone size: NA
CDR3 length: 15
CDR3 DNA: TGTGCCAGCAGTGTCGACTCTGCTGGCACCGGGGAGCTGTTTTTT
CDR3 protein: CASSVDSAGTGELFF

D gene: NA
J gene: TRBJ1-4
V gene: TRBV6-5
clone size: NA
CDR3 length: 14
CDR3 DNA: TGTGCCAGCAGTTACTCGACAGGTTTTGAAAAACTGTTTTTT
CDR3 protein: CASSYSTGFEKLFF

D gene: TRBD1
J gene: TRBJ2-1
V gene: TRBV5-4
clone size: NA
CDR3 length: 15
CDR3 DNA: TGTGCCAGCAGACGGGACAGGGGGTCGCACAATGAGCAGTTCTTC
CDR3 protein: CASRRDRGSHNEQFF